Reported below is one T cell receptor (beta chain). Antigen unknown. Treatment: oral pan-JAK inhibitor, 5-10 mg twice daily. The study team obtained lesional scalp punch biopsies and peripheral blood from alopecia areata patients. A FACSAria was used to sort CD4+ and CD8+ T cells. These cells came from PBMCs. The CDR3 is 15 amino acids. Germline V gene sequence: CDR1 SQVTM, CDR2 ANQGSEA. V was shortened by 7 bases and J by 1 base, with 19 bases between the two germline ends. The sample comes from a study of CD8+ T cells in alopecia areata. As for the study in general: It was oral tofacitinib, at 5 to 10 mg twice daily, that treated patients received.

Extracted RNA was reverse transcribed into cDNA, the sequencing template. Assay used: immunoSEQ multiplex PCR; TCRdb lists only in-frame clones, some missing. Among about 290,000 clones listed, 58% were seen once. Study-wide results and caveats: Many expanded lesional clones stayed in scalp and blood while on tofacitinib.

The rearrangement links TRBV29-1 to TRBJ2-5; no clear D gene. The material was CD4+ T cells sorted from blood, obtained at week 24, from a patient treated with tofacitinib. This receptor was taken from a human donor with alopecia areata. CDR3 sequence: CSASQSAATQETQYF. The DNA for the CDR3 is TGCAGCGCCTCCCAGTCAGCAGCAACCCAAGAGACCCAGTACTTC.